This T cell receptor (beta chain) was captured in a study of T cell responses to AZD1222 COVID-19 vaccine. The wider study: Pooling was applied to second doses at about 4 or about 12 weeks. Whole-study results and caveats: Scientists sampled the repertoires only once the peak T cell response had passed. Among the donors, most were white British and more were female, and clonal diversity was possibly underestimated.

Regarding this clone: Its cognate antigen is unknown.

J was trimmed by 6 bases and V by 4 bases; bases with no gene match: 10. The germline gives CDR1 MNHEY, CDR2 SMNVEV (reference sequence). The CDR3 loop spans 15 amino acids. Profiling relied on immunoSEQ multiplex PCR, and the TCRdb table lists in-frame clones only, not all of them. This sample has 180,000 or so clones; 94% occur once, and the top ten carry approximately 0.64%. Sequences were derived from peripheral blood, sampled on day 0 of AZD1222 vaccination. The receptor was isolated from an adult in good health. The rearrangement joins TRBV27 to TRBJ1-1; TRBD1 aligns across 8 bases. The CDR3 DNA reads as TGTGCCAGCAGTTCTAACCCCTGGACAGGGCCTGAAGCTTTCTTT. It translates to CASSSNPWTGPEAFF.